This is a list of T cell receptor beta chains from one sample in a study of memory CD4+ T cells and cytomegalovirus serostatus. The protocol was immunoSEQ multiplex PCR, while the TCRdb copy is restricted to in-frame clones and leaves out a portion. This repertoire shows about 50,000 clones, roughly four fifths found once; its top ten account for 0.5% to 0.6%. The sample was memory CD4+ T cells from blood. The receptors were gathered from an adult in good health and CMV-seronegative. Both conserved end residues are part of each CDR3. D genes are given only for firm matches. Clone size is stated in some rows and not others, as once, few, many or a class when expanded.

abundance,len,d_gene,v_gene,j_gene,CDR3aa,CDR3nt
-,15,-,TRBV7-2,TRBJ2-1,CASIPGGLTYNEQFF,TGTGCCAGCATCCCCGGGGGTCTAACTTACAATGAGCAGTTCTTC
-,17,-,TRBV4-1,TRBJ1-6,CASSQVGRRVYNSPLHF,TGCGCCAGCAGCCAAGTAGGTCGCAGGGTTTATAATTCACCCCTCCACTTT
-,17,-,TRBV15,TRBJ2-6,CATSPLSGYSGANVLTF,TGTGCCACCAGCCCATTAAGCGGGTACTCTGGGGCCAACGTCCTGACTTTC
-,16,-,TRBV7-2,TRBJ2-5,CASSTRVSQGGETQYF,TGTGCCAGCAGCACGCGGGTCAGCCAGGGCGGGGAGACCCAGTACTTC
-,13,-,TRBV7-2,TRBJ2-3,CAIQTVVTDTQYF,TGTGCCATACAGACAGTCGTCACAGATACGCAGTATTTT
-,15,-,TRBV2,TRBJ1-5,CASSVREFSNQPQHF,TGTGCCAGCAGTGTCAGAGAATTTAGCAATCAGCCCCAGCATTTT
-,15,TRBD1,TRBV5-5,TRBJ1-1,CASSLWRTGTTEAFF,TGTGCCAGCAGCTTGTGGAGGACAGGGACAACTGAAGCTTTCTTT
-,14,-,TRBV30,TRBJ1-1,CAWKGRGMNTEAFF,TGTGCCTGGAAGGGGAGGGGGATGAACACTGAAGCTTTCTTT
-,15,-,TRBV6-5,TRBJ1-6,CASGKQGGVDSPLHF,TGTGCCAGCGGTAAACAAGGAGGGGTAGATTCACCCCTCCACTTT
-,14,-,TRBV29-1,TRBJ2-1,CSATDPSSYNEQFF,TGCAGCGCAACGGACCCGAGCTCCTACAATGAGCAGTTCTTC
once,14,-,TRBV7-2,TRBJ2-5,CASSPSRGVETQYF,TGTGCCAGCAGCCCCTCCCGGGGTGTGGAGACCCAGTACTTC
-,13,-,TRBV5-1,TRBJ2-5,CASRSSSQETQYF,TGCGCCAGCAGGTCGTCGTCTCAAGAGACCCAGTACTTC
-,14,TRBD2,TRBV11-1,TRBJ2-5,CASSPQAGKETQYF,TGTGCCAGCAGCCCCCAAGCGGGAAAAGAGACCCAGTACTTC
-,16,-,TRBV5-1,TRBJ2-3,CASSWSGPALGDTQYF,TGCGCCAGCAGCTGGAGCGGTCCAGCCCTGGGGGATACGCAGTATTTT
-,17,-,TRBV7-5,TRBJ1-2,CVRSLGVLICNNYGYTF,TGTGTCAGAAGCTTAGGGGTGTTGATATGTAATAACTATGGCTACACCTTC
-,14,-,TRBV18,TRBJ1-2,CASSAAGANYGYTF,TGTGCCAGCTCAGCGGCAGGGGCGAACTATGGCTACACCTTC
-,16,-,TRBV6-5,TRBJ2-3,CASSYSVLARADTQYF,TGTGCCAGCAGTTACTCGGTCCTCGCCCGGGCAGATACGCAGTATTTT
-,15,TRBD2,TRBV4-2,TRBJ2-7,CASSQGTSGAYEQYF,TGTGCCAGCAGCCAGGGGACTAGCGGGGCCTACGAGCAGTACTTC
few,15,TRBD1,TRBV6-5,TRBJ2-5,CASSPGQASSTTQYF,TGTGCCAGCAGTCCGGGACAGGCCTCGAGTACGACCCAGTACTTC
-,16,-,TRBV25-1,TRBJ1-5,CASSEPNRLYNQPQHF,TGTGCCAGCAGTGAACCTAACAGGTTATACAATCAGCCCCAGCATTTT
-,13,-,TRBV12-5,TRBJ1-2,CASAPGLKYGYTF,TGTGCTAGTGCCCCGGGACTGAAATATGGCTACACCTTC
-,16,-,TRBV6-6,TRBJ1-6,CASSYRQGTSKSPLHF,TGTGCCAGCAGTTACCGCCAAGGGACCTCAAAATCACCCCTCCACTTT
-,16,-,TRBV15,TRBJ2-2,CATSSAMRSNTGELFF,TGTGCCACCAGCAGTGCTATGCGATCGAACACCGGGGAGCTGTTTTTT
-,16,TRBD2,TRBV4-2,TRBJ2-3,CASSQGSSGGLYTQYF,TGTGCCAGCAGCCAAGGATCTAGCGGGGGGCTGTATACGCAGTATTTT
few,13,-,TRBV5-1,TRBJ1-5,CASSRDPNQPQHF,TGCGCCAGCAGCAGGGACCCCAATCAGCCCCAGCATTTT
-,14,-,TRBV25-1,TRBJ2-7,CASSDLRGAYEQYF,TGTGCCAGCAGTGACTTGCGGGGTGCCTACGAGCAGTACTTC
-,15,-,TRBV11-2,TRBJ2-7,CASSLVDGGAYEQYF,TGTGCCAGCAGCTTAGTCGATGGGGGGGCTTACGAGCAGTACTTC
-,17,-,TRBV7-9,TRBJ2-4,CASSLARGGESSNIQYF,TGTGCCAGCAGCTTAGCGAGGGGGGGAGAATCGTCAAACATTCAGTACTTC
few,16,-,TRBV5-1,TRBJ1-4,CASSWTEFATNEKLFF,TGCGCCAGCAGCTGGACAGAGTTTGCAACTAATGAAAAACTGTTTTTT
few,15,-,TRBV28,TRBJ1-5,CASSSGGASNQPQHF,TGTGCCAGCAGTTCGGGGGGGGCGAGCAATCAGCCCCAGCATTTT
-,13,-,TRBV14,TRBJ2-6,CASSQTGANVLTF,TGTGCCAGCAGCCAGACTGGGGCCAACGTCCTGACTTTC
few,13,-,TRBV29-1,TRBJ1-4,CSVARVGSGELFF,TGCAGCGTTGCCCGTGTCGGTTCAGGGGAACTGTTTTTT
-,17,-,TRBV6-1,TRBJ1-5,CASSEASRQSINQPQHF,TGTGCCAGCAGTGAAGCGTCCAGGCAGAGCATTAATCAGCCCCAGCATTTT
-,15,-,TRBV11-2,TRBJ2-5,CASSLLQGREETQYF,TGTGCCAGCAGCTTACTACAGGGAAGGGAAGAGACCCAGTACTTC
-,13,TRBD1,TRBV2,TRBJ1-6,CARAQGAGGPLHF,TGTGCCAGGGCACAGGGGGCCGGGGGGCCCCTCCACTTT
-,14,TRBD1,TRBV6-5,TRBJ1-3,CASRLQGTGNTIYF,TGTGCCAGCAGGCTACAGGGGACTGGAAACACCATATATTTT
-,16,TRBD2,TRBV10-3,TRBJ2-5,CAISEKSGGDQETQYF,TGTGCCATCAGTGAGAAAAGCGGGGGGGACCAAGAGACCCAGTACTTC
-,17,-,TRBV15,TRBJ1-5,CATSRGVLWLGNQPQHF,TGTGCCACCAGCAGAGGGGTCCTTTGGCTTGGCAATCAGCCCCAGCATTTT
-,16,TRBD2,TRBV28,TRBJ2-5,CASSFRRGLASETQYF,TGTGCCAGCAGTTTCCGGAGGGGACTAGCTTCGGAGACCCAGTACTTC
few,14,-,TRBV30,TRBJ2-7,CAWSVGGSSYEQYF,TGTGCCTGGAGTGTAGGAGGATCCAGCTACGAGCAGTACTTC
-,13,-,TRBV5-6,TRBJ1-2,CASSLARGSGYTF,TGTGCCAGCAGCTTGGCCCGGGGATCTGGCTACACCTTC
-,16,TRBD2,TRBV5-6,TRBJ2-3,CASSLATSGGSNTQYF,TGTGCCAGCAGCTTGGCGACTAGCGGGGGGTCCAATACGCAGTATTTT
-,17,TRBD2,TRBV5-1,TRBJ2-2,CASSSLPSREETGELFF,TGCGCCAGCAGCTCATTGCCCTCCCGGGAGGAGACCGGGGAGCTGTTTTTT
-,13,TRBD2,TRBV6-6,TRBJ2-3,CATLGGITDTQYF,TGTGCCACCCTCGGGGGGATCACAGATACGCAGTATTTT
-,15,TRBD2,TRBV7-3,TRBJ2-3,CASSFSGAGIDTQYF,TGTGCCAGCAGCTTCTCGGGAGCGGGGATAGATACGCAGTATTTT
-,12,-,TRBV12-5,TRBJ2-1,CASGLVSNEQFF,TGTGCTAGTGGTTTGGTAAGCAATGAGCAGTTCTTC
-,15,TRBD1,TRBV2,TRBJ2-5,CASTTDRGRGETQYF,TGTGCCAGCACCACCGACAGGGGGAGGGGGGAGACCCAGTACTTC
-,17,TRBD2,TRBV7-3,TRBJ2-2,CASSPTSGGSGTGELFF,TGTGCCAGCAGCCCGACTAGCGGGGGGTCCGGAACCGGGGAGCTGTTTTTT
-,11,-,TRBV20-1,TRBJ2-1,CSARGVFVQFF,TGCAGTGCTAGAGGGGTGTTCGTGCAGTTCTTC
-,14,TRBD1,TRBV11-2,TRBJ2-1,CASTRDRGFNEQFF,TGTGCCAGCACCCGGGACAGGGGTTTCAATGAGCAGTTCTTC
-,17,-,TRBV18,TRBJ2-7,CASSPRLGGVGPYEQYF,TGTGCCAGCTCACCTCGGCTGGGTGGGGTTGGGCCCTACGAGCAGTACTTC
-,14,-,TRBV2,TRBJ2-7,CASSVYHTTYEQYF,TGTGCCAGCAGTGTGTATCACACTACCTACGAGCAGTACTTC
-,17,TRBD1,TRBV12-5,TRBJ1-5,CASGSDRGRYSNQPQHF,TGTGCTAGTGGATCCGACAGGGGAAGATATAGCAATCAGCCCCAGCATTTT